This T cell receptor (beta chain) originates from a study of cytomegalovirus exposure and HLA in healthy donors. Overall study results and limits: Later analysis revealed greater clonal expansion in HLA-associated TCR beta chains than in equally common others. Later on, an analysis found that several of the most significant clusters appeared to be linked to common viral pathogens, which included parvovirus B19.

Turning to this clone: The antigen is undetermined.

With 60 Vbeta and 13 Jbeta primers, the PCR was carried out. Methods used by the authors: Roughly 10 million shared chains were among approximately 80 million unique TCR beta chains counted in a later analysis. Sequencing used immunoSEQ multiplex PCR; TCRdb keeps in-frame clones, though not all of them. V, J and clone size are those of that table, while D and trimming were read from the DNA. The repertoire includes about 280,000 clones, about 90% of them detected once, and roughly 2.1% sits in the top ten. The CDR3 runs to 15 residues. J gave up 2 bases and V 5 bases, and 8 bases lay outside the gene matches. Germline V gene data show CDR1 as MNHEY and CDR2 as SMNVEV (reference sequence).

The rearrangement joins TRBV27 to TRBJ2-5; 7 bases map to TRBD1. This clonotype was obtained from a woman younger than 35 in good health and CMV-seronegative. The sequenced sample consisted of PBMCs. CDR3 sequence: CASSPGTAIQETQYF. In DNA, the CDR3 is TGTGCCAGCAGTCCCGGGACAGCCATACAAGAGACCCAGTACTTC.